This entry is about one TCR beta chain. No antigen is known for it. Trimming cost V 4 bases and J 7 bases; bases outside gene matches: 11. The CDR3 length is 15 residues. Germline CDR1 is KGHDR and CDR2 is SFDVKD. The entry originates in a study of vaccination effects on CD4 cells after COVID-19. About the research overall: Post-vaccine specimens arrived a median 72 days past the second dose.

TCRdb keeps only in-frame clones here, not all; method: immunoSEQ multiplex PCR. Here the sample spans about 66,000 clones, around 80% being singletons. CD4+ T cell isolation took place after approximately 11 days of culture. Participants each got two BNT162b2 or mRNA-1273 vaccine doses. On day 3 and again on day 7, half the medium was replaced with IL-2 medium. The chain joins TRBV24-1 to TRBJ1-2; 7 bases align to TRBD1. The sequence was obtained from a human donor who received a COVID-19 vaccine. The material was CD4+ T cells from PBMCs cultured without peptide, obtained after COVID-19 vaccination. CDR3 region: CATSDPMTGLAGYTF. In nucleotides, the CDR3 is TGTGCCACCAGTGACCCTATGACAGGGTTGGCTGGCTACACCTTC.